Sequencing of this T cell receptor beta chain was carried out in a study of blood T cell repertoires in COVID-19. Study background: T cells, B-cell-depleted T cells, or PBMCs provided the cDNA or gDNA that served as material.

The CDR3 spans 13 residues. V gave up 6 bases and J gave up 5 bases, with 11 bases separating them. Seattle cases were enrolled at active infection and followed longitudinally. In the study's own analysis: Scientists estimated how many nucleated cells there were by amplifying reference gene primers. Repertoires were generated with immunoSEQ multiplex PCR, while TCRdb's copy carries only in-frame clones and drops some. From that table come the V and J calls and clone size; the DNA was used to work out D and trimming. This table has fewer than 500,000 clones, about 90% appearing once. The TCR sequence derives from a man aged 18 to 30 with COVID-19, enrolled during active disease. The genes are TRBV12-3 or TRBV12-4 and TRBJ2-1; no definite D call. Sequences were obtained from peripheral blood. This chain's CDR3 is CASRSLLDNEQFF. Written as DNA, the CDR3 is TGTGCCAGCAGGTCACTACTTGACAATGAGCAGTTCTTC.